This T cell receptor (beta chain) was sequenced during a study of T cells in Graves' hyperthyroidism and ophthalmopathy (dated by TCRdb to the late 2010s). About the full investigation: Peripheral blood was sampled at the time of initial diagnosis, prior to any treatment. After sampling, hyperthyroidism patients received methimazole starting at 30 mg daily, and ophthalmopathy patients received high-dose intravenous methylprednisolone. The 100 discovery patients were randomly divided into training and test sets at a 7:3 ratio. The study also compared thyroid tissue and blood T-cell repertoires from a handful of Graves' hyperthyroidism patients. Prospective prediction of ophthalmopathy was tested in an independent validation cohort consisting of fewer than 20 hyperthyroidism patients and about 17 patients who later progressed to ophthalmopathy. According to the paper, TCR Vbeta CDR3 sequencing was carried out on over 130 peripheral blood samples, which came from about 45 ophthalmopathy, 75 or so hyperthyroidism and about 17 progressor patients. A discovery cohort of about a hundred patients, about 40 with Graves' ophthalmopathy and about 60 with stable Graves' hyperthyroidism, was used to find distinguishing TCR V-J signatures. Study-wide findings and limitations: Most expanded thyroid clonotypes (frequency above 0.001) were also found in blood, which suggests that blood repertoires may mirror thyroid immune responses. During validation, the model predicted progression to ophthalmopathy a median of approximately 6.5 months ahead of onset, with around 71% sensitivity and roughly 72% specificity. In cross-validation, a model built on a 13 V-J signature told ophthalmopathy apart from stable hyperthyroidism with 87.88% sensitivity and roughly 83% specificity, and in testing the same model reached 80%/75%. No statistical method was used to fix the sample size in advance, and group allocation was not hidden from the investigators.

The TCR beta CDR3 regions were amplified from the RNA transcripts. The first round of RT-PCR for the TCR CDR3 was performed with the HTBI primer set and the Qiagen OneStep RT-PCR kit. A second multiplex PCR round built the libraries, followed by size selection and purification. The libraries were sequenced on an Illumina HiSeq2000 using paired-end 100 bp reads. Per the original workflow: SOAPnuke was used to process the raw data, removing reads that contained adapters or uncalled bases, had a mean Phred below 15, or lacked an exact match to the constant primer or identifier. High-quality paired reads were merged using COPE v1.2.5, and each unique nucleotide sequence was defined as a clonotype. MiTCR v1.1 was used to align clonotypes to the IMGT TRBV, TRBD and TRBJ reference segments. Analysis was restricted to V-J combinations with a frequency above 0.0001, which covered roughly 99% of repertoires. A TCS score was defined as the ratio between F50 (clonal expansion) and ExV (chaos), using BLOSUM62-based TCRdist between CDR3 peptides within each V-J. Welch's t-statistics and random forest reduced 500 to 650 V-J features to under 15, which were used in a naive Bayes classifier (R e1071). The public reads were reprocessed in TCRdb via fastp at Q25 and MiXCR, keeping in-frame beta chains. Every CDR3 protein is listed once, alongside the most common genes and DNA of its rows. These V and J calls derive from TCRdb rather than the authors' analysis. This sample comprises some 490,000 distinct CDR3 sequences, about 16% of them detected only once. The top ten hold roughly 29% of the sample.

Cut back by 11 bases and 5 bases, the V and J ends lie 18 bases apart. The germline V gene sets CDR1 to KGHDR and CDR2 to SFDVKD. The CDR3, from cysteine to phenylalanine, totals 14 residues. The DNA shown is the 42-base CDR3, in frame from base 1. This clonotype was seen just once. Its recognized antigen is unknown. Base qualities are missing; no much larger clone stands one base away. A lone read offers only weak evidence. Ophthalmopathy patients had moderately to severely active disease, with a Clinical Activity Score of 3 or more, a NOSPECS grade of 4 or more, and a disease duration of less than 3 months. The study excluded patients with uncontrolled infections, other autoimmune diseases, pregnancy or lactation. Diagnoses were established on the basis of clinical symptoms, serum thyroxine and TRAb, thyroid ultrasound, and orbital computed tomography. PBMCs were separated from approximately 10 ml of fresh peripheral blood using Ficoll-Paque density gradient centrifugation. Trizol reagent was used to extract total RNA, and RNA quality was then checked on an Agilent 2100 Bioanalyzer.

The sequencing sample was made of blood. Here the chain combines TRBV24-1 and TRBJ2-1; the D gene is perhaps TRBD2, on 5 matching bases. This receptor was identified in a woman aged 30 to 39 with Graves' ophthalmopathy. This receptor has the CDR3 CASGLAERDNEQFF. The DNA sequence is as follows: TGTGCCAGCGGCCTAGCCGAACGAGACAATGAGCAGTTCTTC.